This passage covers 19 T cell receptor beta chains from one sample sequenced in a study of identical twins. One entry per CDR3 protein, called by TCRdb with MiXCR from the 5' RACE reads. The sample lists hundreds of thousands of distinct CDR3 sequences, around 5.7% occurring once. Sequencing was carried out using naive T cells sorted from blood. These receptors were obtained from a man younger than 35 in good health.

This clonotype was counted a few times. The chain is built from TRBV14 and TRBJ2-7, with D perhaps assigned TRBD1 or TRBD2 (5 bases each). Trimming shortened V by 0 bases and J by 3 bases, and 18 bases separated the two germline ends. Per germline, CDR1 SGHDN and CDR2 FVKESK. The CDR3 loop spans 17 amino acids. CDR3 in DNA: TGTGCCAGCAGCCAAGATCGAAGCAGGGACCCCCACTACGAGCAGTACGTC. Translated: CASSQDRSRDPHYEQYV.

There are many counts of this clonotype. This chain's CDR3 is CASTKTSGYNEQFF. The CDR3 DNA reads as TGTGCCAGCACCAAGACTAGCGGGTACAATGAGCAGTTCTTC. The chain recombines TRBV7-9 with TRBJ2-1; 10 bases are shared with TRBD2. The V segment lost 7 bases and the J segment 4 bases; nucleotides outside the gene matches: 4. The CDR3 has 14 residues. CDR1 is SEHNR, CDR2 FQNEAQ, per germline (reference sequence).

This clonotype was counted only a few times. The rearrangement joins TRBV2 to TRBJ2-7; 12 positions agree with TRBD1. Germline CDR1 reads SNHLY; CDR2 reads FYNNEI. V lost 6 bases, J lost 5 bases, and 2 bases stayed unmatched. The CDR3 is 13 residues long. Here the CDR3 reads CASRGDRGHEQYF. The CDR3 region has the DNA TGTGCCAGCAGGGGGGACAGGGGGCACGAGCAGTACTTC.

Only a few counts were recorded for this clonotype. The chain has TRBV12-3 or TRBV12-4 and TRBJ1-4; D is uncertain. The CDR3 spans 14 residues. V lost 6 bases, J lost 7 bases, and 15 bases lay in between. The CDR3, as DNA: TGTGCCAGCAGGCGGGCGGCGGCAAGTGAAAAACTGTTTTTT. It is translated as CASRRAAASEKLFF.

This clonotype was counted ten times or more. The chain joins TRBV29-1 to TRBJ2-7, with 10 bases fitting TRBD2. The CDR3 is 14 amino acids. Germline CDR1 and CDR2: SQVTM and ANQGSEA. Germline trimming cut 6 bases from V and 3 bases from J; bases unmatched to any gene: 8. The CDR3 here is CSVTRTSGNYEQYF. The CDR3 nucleotides read TGCAGCGTGACCCGGACTAGCGGAAACTACGAGCAGTACTTC.

The J gene is TRBJ2-1, the V gene TRBV5-5; unclear D gene. V lost 4 bases and J 0 bases, leaving 14 bases between the germline ends. The CDR3 sequence is 16 residues long. Germline V gene data show CDR1 as SGHKS and CDR2 as YYEKEE (reference sequence). In DNA, the CDR3 is TGTGCCAGCAGCCCCGTGGCAGCCGCCTCCTACAATGAGCAGTTCTTC. Amino acids: CASSPVAAASYNEQFF. Together with reference TRBV5-5 and TRBJ2-1, the CDR3 gives the full variable domain: DAGVTQSPTHLIKTRGQQVTLRCSPISGHKSVSWYQQVLGQGPQFIFQYYEKEERGRGNFPDRFSARQFPNYSSELNVNALLLGDSALYLCASSPVAAASYNEQFFGPGTRLTVL.

The rearrangement uses TRBV5-4 and TRBJ2-3; TRBD2 matches 8 bases. The CDR3 contains 16 residues. V was pared by 0 bases and J by 6 bases, with 9 bases of the junction left unmatched. The germline V gene has CDR1 SGHNT and CDR2 YYREEE (reference sequence). The CDR3 sequence is CASSLASGGPADTQYF. In DNA, the CDR3 is TGTGCCAGCAGCTTGGCTTCGGGAGGGCCCGCGGATACGCAGTATTTT.

This clonotype was seen at least ten times. CDR3 nucleotide sequence: TGTGCCAGCAGTTTATCCTCCTTTTACGAGGAGGTGGCAGATACGCAGTATTTT. It yields the protein CASSLSSFYEEVADTQYF. This chain uses TRBV28 with TRBJ2-3; tentatively, D is TRBD2 (5 bases). Deletions cut 1 base from V and 4 bases from J, with 21 bases between. CDR1 and CDR2 from the germline V gene are MDHEN and SYDVKM. This CDR3 is built from 18 residues.

This clonotype was seen many times. The V and J genes are TRBV5-1 and TRBJ2-1, with D possibly being TRBD1 or TRBD2 (5 bases each). The V and J ends lost 4 bases and 6 bases respectively, with 17 bases between them. Per germline, CDR1 SGHRS and CDR2 YFSETQ. This CDR3 has 15 residues. CDR3 region: CASSVGRSILNEQFF. As DNA, the CDR3 is TGCGCCAGCAGCGTGGGACGGAGCATACTCAATGAGCAGTTCTTC.

The chain joins TRBV12-3 or TRBV12-4 to TRBJ2-2, with 10 bases that match TRBD1. With 6 bases clipped from V and 7 bases from J, the junction kept 8 bases outside the gene matches. The CDR3 loop spans 15 amino acids. As DNA, the CDR3 is TGTGCCAGCAGGTTGGACAGGGGGAGTAGCGGGGAGCTGTTTTTT. This codes for CASRLDRGSSGELFF.

Only a few counts were recorded for this clonotype. The chain recombines TRBV18 with TRBJ2-3; D uncertain. This CDR3 has 14 residues. Germline loops: CDR1 KGHSH, CDR2 LQKENI. Trimming shortened V by 6 bases and J by 2 bases, and 12 bases separated the two germline ends. The CDR3 loop reads CASSPARNTDTQYF. The CDR3 coding sequence is TGTGCCAGCTCCCCAGCAAGGAACACAGATACGCAGTATTTT.

Many counts were recorded for this clonotype. The chain uses TRBV12-3 or TRBV12-4 and TRBJ1-2; D is uncertain. There are 13 residues in the CDR3. V dropped 6 bases and J dropped 6 bases, with 14 bases sitting between them. CDR3 DNA: TGTGCCAGCAGACGAGGACGGCTGGATGGCTACACCTTC. Translated, it gives CASRRGRLDGYTF.

The gene calls are TRBV5-4 and TRBJ2-7, with D tentatively TRBD1 (6 bases). Trimming stripped 1 base from V and 0 bases from J, with 11 bases between. The CDR3 contains 15 residues. Germline-derived CDR1 and CDR2 are SGHNT and YYREEE (reference sequence). The CDR3 sequence is CASSLRDTYSYEQYF. The CDR3 nucleotides are TGTGCCAGCAGCTTGCGGGACACTTACTCCTACGAGCAGTACTTC. Full variable domain (remainder filled in from reference TRBV5-4 and TRBJ2-7): ETGVTQSPTHLIKTRGQQVTLRCSSQSGHNTVSWYQQALGQGPQFIFQYYREEENGRGNFPPRFSGLQFPNYSSELNVNALELDDSALYLCASSLRDTYSYEQYFGPGTRLTVT.

This chain uses TRBV14 with TRBJ2-1, with TRBD2 matching 13 bases. This CDR3 has 18 amino acids. The germline CDR1 and CDR2 sequences are SGHDN and FVKESK. Trimming cost V 1 base and J 8 bases; bases outside gene matches: 11. In DNA form, the CDR3 reads TGTGCCAGCAGCCAAGGAAAACTAGCGGGAGGGCCCCAGGATGAGCAGTTCTTC. Translating it yields CASSQGKLAGGPQDEQFF. The full variable domain, rest sourced from reference TRBV14 and TRBJ2-1, is EAGVTQFPSHSVIEKGQTVTLRCDPISGHDNLYWYRRVMGKEIKFLLHFVKESKQDESGMPNNRFLAERTGGTYSTLKVQPAELEDSGVYFCASSQGKLAGGPQDEQFFGPGTRLTVL.

This clonotype was counted between two and nine times. V usage is TRBV7-9 and J usage is TRBJ2-1; 7 nucleotides align to TRBD2. CDR1 is SEHNR, CDR2 FQNEAQ, per germline (reference sequence). The CDR3 is 16 residues long. V dropped 4 bases and J dropped 4; count of bases not matched to a gene: 10. The CDR3, as DNA: TGTGCCAGCAGCTCCTCACTAGCGTCACAGTACAATGAGCAGTTCTTC. Translation: CASSSSLASQYNEQFF. Using reference TRBV7-9 and TRBJ2-1 for the parts outside the CDR3, the full variable domain is DTGVSQNPRHKITKRGQNVTFRCDPISEHNRLYWYRQTLGQGPEFLTYFQNEAQLEKSRLLSDRFSAERPKGSFSTLEIQRTEQGDSAMYLCASSSSLASQYNEQFFGPGTRLTVL.

This clonotype turned up a few times. The rearrangement uses TRBV4-3 and TRBJ2-1, with 9 positions matching TRBD2. The V gene end was trimmed by 0 bases and the J gene end by 9 bases; junction bases not matched to a gene: 9. CDR3 length: 16 residues. CDR1 and CDR2 from the germline V gene are LGHNA and YSLEER. CDR3 residues: CASSQEARGRAFEQFF. CDR3 nucleotide sequence: TGCGCCAGCAGCCAAGAGGCGCGCGGGAGGGCCTTTGAGCAGTTCTTC.

Concerning this clonotype: A much larger clone lies a single base off, so this may be a read error. Here the CDR3 omits its conserved ending phenylalanine or tryptophan, so a read error is the likely source. This chain connects TRBV12-3 or TRBV12-4 to TRBJ1-1, with D hard to call. The CDR3 consists of 12 residues. The V end lost 6 bases, the J end lost 2 bases, and 7 bases lay between the germline ends. CDR3 DNA sequence: TGTGCCAGCAGCCATAGCAACACTGAAGCTTTCTAT. As protein: CASSHSNTEAFY.

This clonotype was seen ten or more times. The chain employs TRBV10-2 and TRBJ2-6; TRBD2 might be the D (6 bases). Between the trimmed V and J ends, which lost 4 bases and 2 bases, there was a span of 18 bases. Germline V CDR1 and CDR2: WSHSY, SAAADI. The CDR3 extends over 18 amino acids. CDR3 nucleotides: TGCGCCAGCAGTGTGGTGGAGGGTCCCATAGCTGGGGCCAACGTCCTGACTTTC. It is translated as CASSVVEGPIAGANVLTF.

This clonotype appeared many times. The rearrangement uses TRBV10-3 and TRBJ2-2; 8 bases agree with TRBD1. The junction had 9 bases not matched to a gene; V was cut back by 10 bases and J by 5 bases. Germline CDR1 is ENHRY and CDR2 is SYGVKD. The CDR3 sequence is 14 residues long. In DNA, the CDR3 is TGTGCCACCATGACAGGGGCAGGAACCGGGGAGCTGTTTTTT. Protein sequence: CATMTGAGTGELFF.